These T cell receptor beta chains were read from a single sample in a study of shared clonotypes between healthy human individuals. Repertoires were generated with immunoSEQ multiplex PCR, while TCRdb's copy carries only in-frame clones and drops some. Of millions of clones in the sample, 85% to 95% were seen once. The sample comprised naive CD8+ T cells sorted from blood. These TCRs come from a man between 18 and 35 years old in good health. Both conserved end residues are part of each CDR3. Each record gives: clone size, D gene, V gene, J gene, CDR3 DNA, CDR3 protein. The D gene is left open where the match is weak. Size values are once, few and many counts, or a class for expanded clones, and some rows have none.

size: -; D: -; V: TRBV27; J: TRBJ2-1; DNA: TGTGCCAGCAGTTCTCTGGTTCGGTTGGATGAGCAGTTCTTC; CDR3: CASSSLVRLDEQFF
size: -; D: -; V: TRBV7-3; J: TRBJ2-3; DNA: TGTGCCAGCAGCTTAAATGGCGGGCTCTATGGCGGTACGCAGTATTTT; CDR3: CASSLNGGLYGGTQYF
size: few; D: -; V: TRBV7-9; J: TRBJ1-2; DNA: TGTGCCAGCAGCTTACAGGAGTCTTATGGCTACACCTTC; CDR3: CASSLQESYGYTF
size: -; D: -; V: TRBV5-4; J: TRBJ2-7; DNA: TGTGCCAGCAGCTTGGGGGACTCCAGGGAGCAGTACTTC; CDR3: CASSLGDSREQYF
size: few; D: TRBD1; V: TRBV30; J: TRBJ2-7; DNA: TGTGCCTGGTCCCCGGGACAGGGCTACGAGCAGTACTTC; CDR3: CAWSPGQGYEQYF
size: -; D: -; V: TRBV10-3; J: TRBJ2-2; DNA: TGTGCCATCAGTGAGTCTTTTGGCCAGGGGACCGGGGAGCTGTTTTTT; CDR3: CAISESFGQGTGELFF
size: -; D: -; V: TRBV13; J: TRBJ2-5; DNA: TGTGCCAGCAGCTTAGGATCCGAGTACGAGACCCAGTACTTC; CDR3: CASSLGSEYETQYF
size: -; D: TRBD1; V: TRBV18; J: TRBJ2-7; DNA: TGTGCCAGCTCAGACGGCCGGGACAGGGCTTTCTACGAGCAGTACTTC; CDR3: CASSDGRDRAFYEQYF
size: once; D: -; V: TRBV29-1; J: TRBJ1-4; DNA: TGCAGCGTTGAAGATCGGGCCGAGGAGACTAATGAAAAACTGTTTTTT; CDR3: CSVEDRAEETNEKLFF
size: -; D: -; V: TRBV9; J: TRBJ2-2; DNA: TGTGCCAGTAGGGGTCGAACCGGGGAGCTGTTTTTT; CDR3: CASRGRTGELFF
size: -; D: TRBD1; V: TRBV11-2; J: TRBJ2-3; DNA: TGTGCCAGCAGTCGACAGGGGGAGAACACAGATACGCAGTATTTT; CDR3: CASSRQGENTDTQYF
size: -; D: -; V: TRBV2; J: TRBJ2-1; DNA: TGTGCCAGCCTAGGGACTGATCCCTTCTACAATGAGCAGTTCTTC; CDR3: CASLGTDPFYNEQFF
size: -; D: -; V: TRBV7-9; J: TRBJ1-1; DNA: TGTGCCAGCAGCTTAGCGTCATCGGCAGGGACTGAAGCTTTCTTT; CDR3: CASSLASSAGTEAFF
size: -; D: -; V: TRBV7-2; J: TRBJ2-7; DNA: TGTGCCAGCAGCACCCTGGAGGGCGAGCAGTACTTC; CDR3: CASSTLEGEQYF
size: -; D: TRBD1; V: TRBV4-1; J: TRBJ1-4; DNA: TGCGCCAGCAGCCAAGATGGTGGGGACAGGGCTGAAAAACTGTTTTTT; CDR3: CASSQDGGDRAEKLFF
size: -; D: TRBD2; V: TRBV13; J: TRBJ2-1; DNA: TGTGCCAGCAGCCCTGGGACTAGTTTCGATGAGCAGTTCTTC; CDR3: CASSPGTSFDEQFF
size: -; D: TRBD1; V: TRBV29-1; J: TRBJ2-7; DNA: TGCAGCGTTCAACCTCGGGACAGGGAATACGAGCAGTACTTC; CDR3: CSVQPRDREYEQYF
size: -; D: -; V: TRBV28; J: TRBJ2-3; DNA: TGTGCCAGCAATACTTTTTTCCTAGGGGGGCCCGTCACAGATACGCAGTATTTT; CDR3: CASNTFFLGGPVTDTQYF
size: -; D: TRBD2; V: TRBV30; J: TRBJ2-3; DNA: TGTGCCTGGAGTGTACCTTTGGGACTAGCGGGACGCACAGATACGCAGTATTTT; CDR3: CAWSVPLGLAGRTDTQYF
size: -; D: -; V: TRBV14; J: TRBJ2-7; DNA: TGTGCCAGCAGCCAAGAAGACGTTTTTGTTTACGAGCAGTACTTC; CDR3: CASSQEDVFVYEQYF
size: -; D: -; V: TRBV28; J: TRBJ2-2; DNA: TGTGCCAGCAGGTACCCCTCAGAAGCGAACACCGGGGAGCTGTTTTTT; CDR3: CASRYPSEANTGELFF
size: -; D: -; V: TRBV11-2; J: TRBJ2-7; DNA: TGTGCCAGCAGCTTATTAGCGGCTAGCGCCACCTACGAGCAGTACTTC; CDR3: CASSLLAASATYEQYF
size: -; D: TRBD1; V: TRBV7-9; J: TRBJ2-7; DNA: TGTGCCAGCAGTTCACTAAACACAGGGGTATACGAGCAGTACTTC; CDR3: CASSSLNTGVYEQYF
size: -; D: -; V: TRBV27; J: TRBJ1-4; DNA: TGTGCCAGCAGTTTATTTCCAGATGATAATGAAAAACTGTTTTTT; CDR3: CASSLFPDDNEKLFF
size: few; D: -; V: TRBV29-1; J: TRBJ1-1; DNA: TGCAGCGCGACAACAGGGTTTACGGACACTGAAGCTTTCTTT; CDR3: CSATTGFTDTEAFF
size: -; D: -; V: TRBV9; J: TRBJ2-3; DNA: TGTGCCAGCAGCGGGAATAGCGGTCTCGACTTCACAGATACGCAGTATTTT; CDR3: CASSGNSGLDFTDTQYF
size: -; D: TRBD2; V: TRBV7-6; J: TRBJ2-7; DNA: TGTGCCAGCAGCTTAGGCGGGGGAAGCGAGCAGTACTTC; CDR3: CASSLGGGSEQYF
size: -; D: -; V: TRBV11-3; J: TRBJ1-3; DNA: TGTGCCAGCAGCTCAAGAGGTGGAAACACCATATATTTT; CDR3: CASSSRGGNTIYF
size: -; D: -; V: TRBV19; J: TRBJ2-2; DNA: TGTGCCAGTAGCCCCCTGACAATGAACACCGGGGAGCTGTTTTTT; CDR3: CASSPLTMNTGELFF
size: -; D: TRBD2; V: TRBV4-2; J: TRBJ2-3; DNA: TGTGCCAGCAGCCAGGGGACTAGCGGATACACAGATACGCAGTATTTT; CDR3: CASSQGTSGYTDTQYF
size: once; D: TRBD1; V: TRBV7-2; J: TRBJ2-5; DNA: TGTGCCAGCAGCTTTCAATCGGGACAGGGGCCTTTTGAGACCCAGTACTTC; CDR3: CASSFQSGQGPFETQYF
size: -; D: TRBD1; V: TRBV13; J: TRBJ1-6; DNA: TGTGCCAGTGGGACAGGGAACGGGACACCCCTCCACTTT; CDR3: CASGTGNGTPLHF
size: -; D: TRBD1; V: TRBV29-1; J: TRBJ2-7; DNA: TGCAGCGTTGCCGACAGGGCAACCTACGAGCAGTACTTC; CDR3: CSVADRATYEQYF
size: -; D: -; V: TRBV9; J: TRBJ2-3; DNA: TGTGCCAGCAGCGTAGTAGGTGGGGAAGGGACAGATACGCAGTATTTT; CDR3: CASSVVGGEGTDTQYF
size: -; D: -; V: TRBV10-2; J: TRBJ2-7; DNA: TGCGCCAGCAGTCAGTTCATCGGATCCTACGAGCAGTACTTC; CDR3: CASSQFIGSYEQYF
size: -; D: TRBD2; V: TRBV29-1; J: TRBJ2-7; DNA: TGCAGCGTTGAGAGGGCTAGCGGGAGTTACGAGCAGTACTTC; CDR3: CSVERASGSYEQYF
size: -; D: -; V: TRBV11-2; J: TRBJ1-1; DNA: TGTGCCAGCAGCCCGGCGACAGATTCGAACACTGAAGCTTTCTTT; CDR3: CASSPATDSNTEAFF
size: -; D: TRBD2; V: TRBV29-1; J: TRBJ2-7; DNA: TGCAGCGCTGTGGGGGGGTTGGAGCAGTACTTC; CDR3: CSAVGGLEQYF
size: -; D: -; V: TRBV15; J: TRBJ1-3; DNA: TGTGCCACCAGCAGAGAGGTGGGCAGCTCTGGAAACACCATATATTTT; CDR3: CATSREVGSSGNTIYF
size: -; D: -; V: TRBV9; J: TRBJ1-2; DNA: TGTGCCAGCAGCGTAGACGGGACAAATGGCTACACCTTC; CDR3: CASSVDGTNGYTF
size: -; D: -; V: TRBV5-6; J: TRBJ2-7; DNA: TGTGCCAGCAGCTTGCGCTCGGGTCTTGACGAGCAGTACTTC; CDR3: CASSLRSGLDEQYF
size: -; D: TRBD2; V: TRBV30; J: TRBJ2-1; DNA: TGTGCCTGGAATAGCGGGAATGAGCAGTTCTTC; CDR3: CAWNSGNEQFF
size: -; D: -; V: TRBV2; J: TRBJ2-7; DNA: TGTGCCGGGTTGGGACACAACTCCTACGAGCAGTACTTC; CDR3: CAGLGHNSYEQYF
size: -; D: TRBD1; V: TRBV5-1; J: TRBJ1-2; DNA: TGCGCCAGCAGCGAACGGGACAGGGGGATCGATGGCTACACCTTC; CDR3: CASSERDRGIDGYTF
size: -; D: -; V: TRBV9; J: TRBJ1-2; DNA: TGTGCCAGCAGCGTAGTATCGAGGCCGTCAGCTTCTAACTATGGCTACACCTTC; CDR3: CASSVVSRPSASNYGYTF
size: -; D: -; V: TRBV27; J: TRBJ2-3; DNA: TGTGCCAGCAGTACCGATAACCCTAGGGCAGATACGCAGTATTTT; CDR3: CASSTDNPRADTQYF
size: -; D: TRBD2; V: TRBV18; J: TRBJ2-5; DNA: TGTGCCAGCTCACCACCGCCGGTAGCGGGGGTGTGGCAAGAGACCCAGTACTTC; CDR3: CASSPPPVAGVWQETQYF
size: -; D: -; V: TRBV11-3; J: TRBJ2-7; DNA: TGTGCCAGCAGCCGCCCGGGGTCCTACGAGCAGTACTTC; CDR3: CASSRPGSYEQYF